This T cell receptor (beta chain) was sequenced for a study of blood T cell repertoires in COVID-19. Overall study: Some COVID-19 samples were acute and others convalescent; all came from the United States, Italy and Spain. PBMCs, B-cell-depleted T cells, or T cells were the source of the cDNA or gDNA that made up the material.

Under the authors' procedure: Nucleated cell counts were estimated from reference gene primer amplification. TCRdb's table, derived via immunoSEQ multiplex PCR, lists solely in-frame clones and lacks some. D and trimming come from the DNA, and the V and J calls and clone size come from that table. Found here are some 210,000 clones, approximately 91% of them singletons; the top ten hold about 5%. The germline V gene has CDR1 PRHDT and CDR2 FYEKMQ (reference sequence). V lost 5 bases, J lost 6 bases, and 11 bases stayed unmatched. This CDR3 is 15 amino acids long. What was sequenced was peripheral blood. This TCR derives from a woman between 40 and 55 years old with acute or convalescent COVID-19. This chain connects TRBV13 to TRBJ1-2, with 8 bases matching TRBD1. CDR3 in DNA: TGTGCCAGCAGCCACGGCAGGGGGCCTATGGATGGCTACACCTTC. Its protein is CASSHGRGPMDGYTF.